The T cell receptor (beta chain) described here comes from a study of cytomegalovirus exposure and HLA in healthy donors. Germline loops: CDR1 SQVTM, CDR2 ANQGSEA. Losses at the gene ends were 7 bases for V and 10 bases for J; bases not matched to a gene: 21. The CDR3 runs to 16 residues. Some clones are missing from TCRdb's copy, which holds only in-frame ones; the method was immunoSEQ multiplex PCR. The repertoire consists of approximately 150,000 clones, with approximately 88% occurring once and the leading ten covering about 3%. It was the approximately 120-subject validation cohort, separate from the 666-subject first cohort, to which the donors belonged. General study results and limits: The classifier reportedly diagnosed cytomegalovirus status with high sensitivity and specificity. Associated with cytomegalovirus, according to the listing, were around 160 TCR beta chains.

A remark on this clone: Its target is not known.

The chain links TRBV29-1 to TRBJ2-1; 8 bases fit TRBD2. This sequence was found in a woman in her late teens or twenties in good health and CMV-seropositive. The sequenced sample consisted of PBMCs. This CDR3 is CSAPASGGRPFGEQFF. CDR3 nucleotides: TGCAGCGCTCCCGCATCGGGAGGGAGGCCGTTTGGGGAGCAGTTCTTC.